This T cell receptor (beta chain) comes out of a study of cytomegalovirus exposure and HLA in healthy donors. The primer mix had 60 Vbeta and 13 Jbeta primers. As handled by the study authors: Counted up in a later analysis, unique TCR beta chains came to some 75 million, with about 9.9 million shared. Method: immunoSEQ multiplex PCR; TCRdb's copy keeps in-frame clones and lacks some. The DNA was the basis for D and trimming; V, J and clone size are from that table. Of around 140,000 clones in the sample, around 90% were seen once. The sequenced material came from PBMCs. The clonotype was recovered from a woman aged 40 to 49 in good health and CMV-seronegative.

The CDR3 DNA reads as TGTGCCAGCAGCCCCGGACTTCACAATGAGCAGTTCTTC. It codes for CASSPGLHNEQFF. V usage is TRBV21-1 and J usage is TRBJ2-1; no DNA check was done on the table's D call, TRBD2. TRBV21-1 is designated a pseudogene. This CDR3 spans 13 amino acids.